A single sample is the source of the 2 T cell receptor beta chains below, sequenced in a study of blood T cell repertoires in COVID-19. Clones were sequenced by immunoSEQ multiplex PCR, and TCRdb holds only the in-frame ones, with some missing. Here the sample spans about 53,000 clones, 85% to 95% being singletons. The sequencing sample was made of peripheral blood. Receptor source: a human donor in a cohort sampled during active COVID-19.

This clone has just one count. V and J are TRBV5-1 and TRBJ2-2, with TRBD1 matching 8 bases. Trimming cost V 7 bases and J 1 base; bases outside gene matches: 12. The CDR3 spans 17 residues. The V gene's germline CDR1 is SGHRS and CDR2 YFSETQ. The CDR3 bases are TGCGCCAGCCATTCCGGGACAGGTATTAAGAACACCGGGGAGCTGTTTTTT. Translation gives CASHSGTGIKNTGELFF. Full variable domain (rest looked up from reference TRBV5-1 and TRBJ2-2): KAGVTQTPRYLIKTRGQQVTLSCSPISGHRSVSWYQQTPGQGLQFLFEYFSETQRNKGNFPGRFSGRQFSNSRSEMNVSTLELGDSALYLCASHSGTGIKNTGELFFGEGSRLTVL.

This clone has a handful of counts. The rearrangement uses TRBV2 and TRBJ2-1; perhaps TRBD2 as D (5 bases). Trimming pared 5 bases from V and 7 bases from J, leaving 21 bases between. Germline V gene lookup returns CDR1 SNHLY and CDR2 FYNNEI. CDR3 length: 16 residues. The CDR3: CASSRYRTPPGNEQFF. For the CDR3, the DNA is TGTGCCAGCAGTCGATATAGGACTCCTCCGGGGAATGAGCAGTTCTTC.